Below, one T cell receptor (beta chain) is given with its context. The clone's antigen remains unknown. No quality values exist for individual bases; no much larger clone is one base distant. The donors were healthy, HIV-negative adults who had no recently reported acute infections or vaccinations. Only Caucasian adults living in Nashville, Tennessee, USA were represented among the donors. Magnetic negative selection was used to enrich CD4+ T cells, after which naive cells were positively selected on CD45RA and the negative fraction became the memory subset. Blood was obtained by leukapheresis, after which PBMCs were separated by Ficoll-Histopaque density gradient centrifugation and cryopreserved in liquid nitrogen vapor phase. Purity and quantity of every magnetically sorted T cell population were checked by analytical flow cytometry. Genomic DNA was isolated from every sorted fraction and measured by UV absorbance on a Nanodrop 2000c.

TCR CDR3 regions were amplified from genomic DNA by multiplex PCR using the deep immunoSEQ assay. Extracted genomic DNA from each cell subset was distributed evenly across all wells of several immunoSEQ 96-well plates, and each plate was treated as a replicate. Each replicate PCR for sorted subsets received roughly 0.2 ug genomic DNA, equal to tens of thousands of T cell genomes. Purified libraries were measured with a Qubit 3.0 fluorometer, size-checked on a Bioanalyzer 2100, and measured again with the KAPA Library Quantification kit. Every immunoSEQ 96-well plate was sequenced on a dedicated single-read 150-cycle Illumina NextSeq 550 flow cell. On the authors' methods: Because the immunoSEQ output included only junctional sequences and no quality scores, the filtering could not be the same as the filtering used for full-length reads. To assign V/J genes and CDR3, sequences were annotated against IMGT germline references using PyIR, a Python wrapper for IgBLAST v1.9. Reads were filtered out if the reads had weak V/J assignments (E-value above 1e-6), no CDR3, stop codons, out-of-frame junctions, or ambiguous translated residues. A V3J clonotype was defined by an identical inferred V gene, J gene, and CDR3 amino acid sequence. The percentage overlap between two repertoires was calculated by dividing the number of shared unique clonotypes by the size of the smaller repertoire. Repertoire richness was assessed with RTK rarefaction, the Chao1 estimator, and Recon v2.1 estimates of unobserved clonotypes. OLGA was used to compute generation probabilities for all TCRbeta clonotypes that the gDNA method yielded from a handful of donors. TCRdb's version of the immuneACCESS table is confined to in-frame rearrangements and falls short of the full clone set. An unresolved V gene accounts for under half of the shortfall where checked; the remainder is of unknown origin. V and J calls and clone size are as listed in that table; D and trimming were resolved from the DNA. The sample profile shows around 1.1 million clones; roughly 77% of them were found once. 0.85% to 1% of the sample rests with the top ten.

This sample was included in a study of shared clonotypes between healthy human individuals (dated by TCRdb to about 2020). Notes on the research overall: The cohort included three men and a couple of women between 18 and 49 years of age. For each donor, CD4 naive and CD4 memory were each given three plates, CD8 naive was given two plates, and CD8 memory was given one plate. To estimate repertoire size and how much clonotype sharing occurs between individuals, the study deeply sequenced the blood TCR repertoires of roughly 5 healthy adults. To increase sequencing depth and limit assay-specific biases, TCR repertoire library preparation and sequencing were carried out by different laboratories using diverse techniques. Per donor, leukapheresis produced somewhere between about 0.94 and 9.5 billion PBMCs. Here is what the overall study found, with its caveats: Sampling was restricted to blood, and TCR repertoires in tissue are likely to differ from TCR repertoires in blood. Estimated clonotype richness was generally larger for naive than for memory subsets. Rarefaction of sorted-subset datasets indicated incomplete sequencing despite the large sequencing depth. The small number of donors limited the genetic and exposure-history diversity represented. Based on pairwise subsampling, the degree of clonotype sharing among donors was expected to be affected by sequencing depth. Higher generation probabilities were observed for clonotypes shared by all four sorted-subset donors than for non-shared clonotypes. About 4.5% of naive CD4, 3.5% of naive CD8, about 2.1% of memory CD4, and 0.35% to 0.5% of memory CD8 clonotypes were shared across four donors.

CDR1 and CDR2, per the germline V gene, are SGHDT and YYEEEE. From its cysteine to its phenylalanine, the CDR3 spans 15 amino acids. Only the CDR3 DNA stays, 45 bases, in frame from base 1. V sheds 2 bases and J sheds 5 bases, leaving 13 bases between their ends. The chain is encoded by TRBV5-6 joined to TRBJ1-4; perhaps TRBD1 is the D gene, with 5 bases matching. This sequence was found in a man aged 18 to 29 in good health. Some clones in this sample may be carry-over from other donors' samples. The sequenced sample consisted of memory CD4+ T cells from PBMCs. The cell subset or site label here, explained by the study, means: CD45RA-negative fraction. The CDR3 is CASSFGGTGNEKLFF. The base sequence is TGTGCCAGCAGCTTCGGTGGGACGGGCAATGAAAAACTGTTTTTT.